The 22 T cell receptor beta chains below all came from one sample that was sequenced in a study of OX40 agonist ivuxolimab in advanced cancers. Method: immunoSEQ multiplex PCR; TCRdb's copy keeps in-frame clones and lacks some. The sample consists of roughly 70,000 clones, about 90% of them appearing once. Sequencing was performed on CD4+ or CD8+ T cells sorted from blood, taken in a trial of the OX40 agonist ivuxolimab. These receptors came from an adult with an advanced solid tumor such as melanoma, head and neck, liver or kidney cancer.

The chain uses TRBV4-1 and TRBJ2-7, with TRBD1 as a possible D gene (6 bases). Germline CDR1 and CDR2: MGHRA and YSYEKL. This CDR3 region has 15 residues. The V end lost 1 base, the J end lost 2 bases, and 12 bases lay between the germline ends. CDR3 DNA: TGCGCCAGCAGCCAAGCTCAGGGGAGTACCTACGAGCAGTACTTC. Amino acids: CASSQAQGSTYEQYF.

The chain couples TRBV7-2 to TRBJ2-7; the match to TRBD2 covers 8 bases. There are 15 residues in the CDR3. V was clipped by 0 bases and J by 6 bases; unmatched bases: 7. The germline V gene has CDR1 SGHTA and CDR2 FQGNSA. CDR3 nucleotides: TGTGCCAGCAGCTTAGCCTCGGGGGGGCTAGGCGAGCAGTACTTC. Its translation: CASSLASGGLGEQYF.

The chain carries TRBV7-2 and TRBJ2-5; 10 bases are a match to TRBD2. The CDR3 runs to 15 residues. V lost 8 bases, J lost 4 bases, and 10 bases stayed unmatched. Per the germline V gene, CDR1 is SGHTA and CDR2 is FQGNSA. The CDR3 region has the DNA TGTGCCAGCGAAAAAGGGCTAGCGGGGGCAGAGACCCAGTACTTC. This codes for CASEKGLAGAETQYF.

This clone occurred once. The chain employs TRBV19 and TRBJ1-4; no definite D call. V lost 3 bases to trimming and J lost 0 bases, with 14 bases between them. This CDR3 region has 17 residues. The germline gives CDR1 LNHDA, CDR2 SQIVND (reference sequence). CDR3 region: CASSMEPRFATNEKLFF. CDR3 DNA sequence: TGTGCCAGTAGTATGGAACCCCGGTTTGCAACTAATGAAAAACTGTTTTTT.

The chain combines TRBV9 with TRBJ2-1; TRBD2 agrees at 16 bases. Germline-derived CDR1 and CDR2 are SGDLS and YYNGEE. The trim removed 6 bases at V and 0 bases at J, leaving 12 bases unmatched. The CDR3 covers 20 residues. CDR3 region: CASTPHGTSGRALSYNEQFF. The CDR3 region has the DNA TGTGCCAGCACCCCCCACGGGACTAGCGGGAGGGCCCTCTCCTACAATGAGCAGTTCTTC.

The chain has TRBV7-2 and TRBJ2-7; D possibly corresponds to TRBD2 (7 bases). The CDR3 has 15 residues. Trimming took 4 bases from V and 7 from J, leaving 20 bases between them. Germline CDR1 and CDR2: SGHTA and FQGNSA. CDR3 residues: CASSSRGAGLAEQYF. The CDR3 region has the DNA TGTGCCAGCAGCTCCCGGGGGGCGGGATTAGCGGAGCAGTACTTC.

The sample holds one count of this clone. The V gene is TRBV6-5, the J gene TRBJ1-2, with TRBD1 identical over 10 bases. With V trimmed by 5 bases and J by 12 bases, 15 bases remained unmatched. The CDR3 has 15 amino acids. The germline CDR1 and CDR2 sequences are MNHEY and SVGAGI. The CDR3 DNA sequence: TGTGCCAGCAGTGCCGACCCGGGACAGGGGACGGATGACACCTTC. Residues: CASSADPGQGTDDTF.

J is TRBJ2-4 and V is TRBV5-4; possibly TRBD1 for D (6 bases). V lost 4 bases and J lost 9, with 14 bases in between. The germline V gene has CDR1 SGHNT and CDR2 YYREEE (reference sequence). The CDR3 length is 13 residues. Here the CDR3 DNA reads TGTGCCAGCAGCCCTGTCCGAGGGGGCATTCAGTACTTC. This gives the protein CASSPVRGGIQYF.

The V and J genes are TRBV28 and TRBJ2-7; 8 bases line up with TRBD2. V was pared by 3 bases and J by 9 bases, with 16 bases of the junction left unmatched. The CDR3 has 16 amino acids. Germline V lookup: CDR1 MDHEN, CDR2 SYDVKM. This CDR3 reads CASSFGGLVWARGQYF. In DNA form, the CDR3 reads TGTGCCAGCAGTTTTGGGGGACTAGTTTGGGCGCGGGGGCAGTACTTC.

J is TRBJ2-5 and V is TRBV29-1; D is unresolved. V lost 3 bases, J lost 5 bases, and 13 bases lay in between. Germline V CDR1 and CDR2: SQVTM, ANQGSEA. This CDR3 is 13 amino acids long. CDR3 sequence reads: CSVEWRNRETQYF. The DNA of the CDR3 is TGCAGCGTTGAGTGGCGGAACCGGGAGACCCAGTACTTC.

Worth noting for this clone: Other DNA sequences in this specimen translate into the identical CDR3. The CDR3: CASSSGTGEEKLFF. The CDR3 DNA reads TGTGCCAGCAGCTCGGGGACGGGGGAAGAAAAACTGTTTTTT. This sequence joins TRBV7-6 and TRBJ1-4; possibly TRBD1 for D (5 bases). The CDR3 consists of 14 residues. Looked up from germline, CDR1 is SGHVS and CDR2 is FNYEAQ. Trimming left V 4 bases short and J 8 bases short, with 14 bases between.

The rearrangement links TRBV7-2 to TRBJ2-7, with 10 positions matching TRBD2. Germline V CDR1 and CDR2: SGHTA, FQGNSA. V shed 5 bases and J 3 bases; nucleotides not matched to a gene: 7. The CDR3 contains 15 residues. This chain's CDR3 is CASSLLAGDVYEQYF. The CDR3 bases are TGTGCCAGCAGCCTCCTAGCGGGAGATGTCTACGAGCAGTACTTC.

This clone came up once. The chain recombines TRBV11-2 with TRBJ2-3; no firm D call. Germline lookup yields CDR1 SGHAT and CDR2 FQNNGV. Trimming pared 5 bases from V and 6 bases from J, leaving 9 bases between. The length of the CDR3 is 12 residues. The CDR3 protein is CASSPWWDTQYF. The CDR3 DNA reads TGTGCCAGCAGCCCCTGGTGGGATACGCAGTATTTT. Supplemented by reference TRBV11-2 and TRBJ2-3, the full variable domain reads EAGVAQSPRYKIIEKRQSVAFWCNPISGHATLYWYQQILGQGPKLLIQFQNNGVVDDSQLPKDRFSAERLKGVDSTLKIQPAKLEDSAVYLCASSPWWDTQYFGPGTRLTVL.

This clone was found once. The chain combines TRBV18 with TRBJ1-6, with D possibly matching TRBD1 (5 bases). CDR3 size: 13 residues. Trimming removed 6 bases from V and 4 bases from J, with 7 bases in between. Looked up from germline, CDR1 is KGHSH and CDR2 is LQKENI. CDR3 sequence reads: CASSDNYNSPLHF. The CDR3 bases are TGTGCCAGCTCGGACAATTATAATTCACCCCTCCACTTT.

The chain is built from TRBV11-3 and TRBJ2-7; D gene ambiguous. Germline lookup yields CDR1 SGHNT and CDR2 YENEEA. Trimming left V 4 bases short and J 6 bases short, with 4 bases between. This CDR3 contains 10 residues. The CDR3 DNA reads TGTGCCAGCAGCTCCCCCGAGCAGTACTTC. Protein: CASSSPEQYF.

The chain links TRBV29-1 to TRBJ2-3, with D tentatively TRBD2 (6 bases). The V and J ends lost 7 bases and 2 bases respectively, with 22 bases between them. The germline V gene encodes CDR1 SQVTM and CDR2 ANQGSEA. CDR3 length equals 16 residues. In DNA form, the CDR3 reads TGCAGCGCGGATGCAAGGGGCGGGATTACCACAGATACGCAGTATTTT. Protein: CSADARGGITTDTQYF.

The V gene is TRBV18, the J gene TRBJ2-2; D may match TRBD1 or TRBD2 (6 bases each). The CDR3 is 15 amino acids. The V gene's germline CDR1 is KGHSH and CDR2 LQKENI. V lost 6 bases to trimming and J lost 4 bases, with 15 bases between them. This chain's CDR3 is CASSPSRGGTGELFF. CDR3 bases: TGTGCCAGCTCCCCATCCAGGGGAGGCACCGGGGAGCTGTTTTTT.

This clone was detected only once. V and J are TRBV30 and TRBJ1-1; no clear D gene. Germline-derived CDR1 and CDR2 are GTSNPN and SVGIG (reference sequence). Between the trimmed V and J ends, which lost 2 bases and 0 bases, there was a span of 7 bases. The CDR3 runs to 13 residues. In DNA, the CDR3 is TGTGCCTGGAGTCGAGGCGTGAACACTGAAGCTTTCTTT. It encodes CAWSRGVNTEAFF.

V usage is TRBV28 and J usage is TRBJ2-7; D possibly corresponds to TRBD1 (6 bases). Trimming removed 5 bases at V and 3 bases at J, with 14 bases between. CDR3 length equals 14 residues. CDR1 is MDHEN and CDR2 is SYDVKM in the germline V gene. This CDR3 reads CASSLNRVFYEQYF. The CDR3 DNA reads as TGTGCCAGCAGTCTGAACAGGGTCTTCTACGAGCAGTACTTC.

This clone has a single count. This rearrangement joins TRBV2 to TRBJ2-3, with 9 bases aligning to TRBD1. The germline V gene has CDR1 SNHLY and CDR2 FYNNEI. The CDR3 is 14 amino acids. The V segment lost 9 bases and the J segment 2 bases; nucleotides outside the gene matches: 6. The CDR3 DNA reads TGTGCCAGTCGGTGGGACAGGGCCACAGATACGCAGTATTTT. Translated, it gives CASRWDRATDTQYF.

CDR3 nucleotides: TGTGCCAGCAGTTCAGGACAGACCTGGGCCTACGAGCAGTACTTC. It yields the protein CASSSGQTWAYEQYF. This chain joins TRBV28 and TRBJ2-7, with D perhaps matching TRBD1 (6 bases). The V gene's germline CDR1 is MDHEN and CDR2 SYDVKM. This CDR3 is built from 15 residues. V lost 4 bases and J lost 2, with 15 bases in between.

The rearrangement links TRBV11-1 to TRBJ2-7; no clear D gene. CDR1 is SGHAT, CDR2 FQDESV, per germline (reference sequence). Trimming shortened V by 1 base and J by 2 bases, and 12 bases separated the two germline ends. The CDR3 contains 15 residues. DNA of the CDR3: TGTGCCAGCAGCTTAGACATCCCCGCAGCCTACGAGCAGTACTTC. Translated: CASSLDIPAAYEQYF.